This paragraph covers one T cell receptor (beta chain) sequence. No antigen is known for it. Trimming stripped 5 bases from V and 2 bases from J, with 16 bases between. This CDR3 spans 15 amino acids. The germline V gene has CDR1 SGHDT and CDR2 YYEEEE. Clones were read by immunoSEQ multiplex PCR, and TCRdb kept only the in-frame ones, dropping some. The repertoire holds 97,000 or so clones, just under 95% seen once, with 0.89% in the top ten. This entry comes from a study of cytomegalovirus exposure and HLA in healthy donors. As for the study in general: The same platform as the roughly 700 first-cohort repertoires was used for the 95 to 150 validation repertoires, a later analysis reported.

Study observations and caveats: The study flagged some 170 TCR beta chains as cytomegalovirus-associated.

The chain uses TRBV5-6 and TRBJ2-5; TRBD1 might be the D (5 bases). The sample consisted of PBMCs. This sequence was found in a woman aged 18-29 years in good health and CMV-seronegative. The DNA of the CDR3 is TGTGCCAGCAGTTTTGGCCCGACAGCACAAGAGACCCAGTACTTC. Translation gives CASSFGPTAQETQYF.